At least ten counts were recorded for the clone carrying this TCR beta chain. Its specificity is not known. The CDR3 end is not reached by the read, which stops 3 residues before it; the germline J gene fills it in. The source of the sample is a study of T cell clonality in common variable immunodeficiency. Study-wide points: Common variable immunodeficiency TCR beta sequences reportedly had fewer deletions and N-nucleotide insertions. Compared with healthy controls, CVID subjects showed increased TCRbeta clonality, mostly in about a third. Shared TCRbeta clones were fewer between CVID subjects than controls.

The data were produced by immunoSEQ multiplex PCR, yet TCRdb's version contains in-frame clones alone and is incomplete. Observed in the sample are 30,000 or so clones, none of them singletons. The CDR3 spans 14 residues. The V and J ends lost 2 bases and 3 bases respectively, with 10 bases between them. CDR1 is SGHVS and CDR2 is FNYEAQ in the germline V gene. This chain uses TRBV7-6 with TRBJ1-1, with D unresolved. The source is a person aged 18 to 75 in good health. Source material: peripheral blood mononuclear cells. CDR3 bases read: TGTGCCAGCAGCTTATCCCCGGGTTACACTGAA. Its protein is CASSLSPGYTE. The full CDR3 sequence reads CASSLSPGYTEAFF.